This T cell receptor (beta chain) is drawn from a study of cytomegalovirus exposure and HLA in healthy donors. Whole-study results and caveats: In a later analysis, TCR beta V- and J-gene trimming was associated with a missense DCLRE1C variant. Apparent HLA restriction characterized most CMV-associated TCR beta chains in a later analysis. Other equally common chains were less clonally expanded than HLA-associated TCR beta chains, a later analysis showed. After further analysis at a later stage, 17,000 or so TCR beta sequences were associated with HLA alleles at 0.05 false discovery rate.

Primers for the PCR totalled 60 Vbeta and 13 Jbeta. Profiled with immunoSEQ multiplex PCR; TCRdb holds only in-frame clones, not every one. The sample yields about 190,000 clones, about 69% seen once. With respect to this clone: What it recognizes is unknown.

This CDR3 is 13 amino acids long. Germline values: CDR1 GTSNPN, CDR2 SVGIG (reference sequence). V was clipped by 5 bases and J by 6 bases; unmatched bases: 6. This chain links TRBV30 with TRBJ2-2; 7 bases map to TRBD1. The origin of this receptor is a man aged 25-40 years in good health and CMV-seropositive. Material for sequencing was PBMCs. Written as DNA, the CDR3 is TGTGCCTGGGCTGGAACAGGGGCCGGGGAGCTGTTTTTT. Translation gives CAWAGTGAGELFF.